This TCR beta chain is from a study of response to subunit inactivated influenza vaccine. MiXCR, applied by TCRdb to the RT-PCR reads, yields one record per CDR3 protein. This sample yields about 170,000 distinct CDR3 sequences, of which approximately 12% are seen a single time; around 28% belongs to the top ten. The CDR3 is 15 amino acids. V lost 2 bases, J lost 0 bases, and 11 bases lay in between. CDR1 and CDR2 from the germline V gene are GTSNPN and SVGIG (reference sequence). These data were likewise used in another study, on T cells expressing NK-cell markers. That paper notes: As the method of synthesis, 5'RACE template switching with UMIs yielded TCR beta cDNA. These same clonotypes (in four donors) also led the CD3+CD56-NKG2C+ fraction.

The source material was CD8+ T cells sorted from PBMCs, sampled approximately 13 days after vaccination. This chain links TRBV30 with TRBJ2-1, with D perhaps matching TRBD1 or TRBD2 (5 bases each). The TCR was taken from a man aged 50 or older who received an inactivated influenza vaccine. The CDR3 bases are TGTGCCTGGAGTTCGGGGCTAAACTCCTACAATGAGCAGTTCTTC. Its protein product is CAWSSGLNSYNEQFF.